The 16 T cell receptor beta chains given below trace back to one sample, sequenced in a study of identical twins. MiXCR, run by TCRdb on the 5' RACE reads, gives a single entry per CDR3 protein. This sample has 1.5 million to 2 million distinct CDR3 sequences, with roughly a third found just once. The sequencing input was cord blood. The receptor source for this set is a newborn girl in good health.

There are a few counts of this clonotype. This rearrangement joins TRBV24-1 to TRBJ2-7, with 10 bases that match TRBD2. J gave up 6 bases and V 4 bases, and 2 bases lay outside the gene matches. From germline, CDR1 is KGHDR and CDR2 SFDVKD. There are 13 residues in the CDR3. The CDR3 DNA reads as TGTGCCACCAGTGACCTAGCGGGAGCCGAGCAGTACTTC. Its protein is CATSDLAGAEQYF.

The chain joins TRBV11-2 to TRBJ2-7; 7 nucleotides line up with TRBD2. J gave up 7 bases and V 3 bases, and 18 bases lay outside the gene matches. Germline CDR1 SGHAT, CDR2 FQNNGV. The CDR3 contains 17 residues. CDR3 amino acids: CASSLGSGGRINNEQYF. As DNA, the CDR3 is TGTGCCAGCAGCTTGGGGTCGGGCGGGAGAATTAACAATGAGCAGTACTTC.

The chain couples TRBV3-1 to TRBJ2-6; no clear D. The V and J ends lost 4 bases and 0 bases respectively, with 10 bases between them. Germline-derived CDR1 and CDR2 are LGHDT and YNNKEL (reference sequence). This CDR3 is 16 amino acids long. The CDR3 coding sequence is TGTGCCAGCAGCCGCCTCCCAGTCTCTGGGGCCAACGTCCTGACTTTC. Translation: CASSRLPVSGANVLTF. Full variable domain (rest looked up from reference TRBV3-1 and TRBJ2-6): DTAVSQTPKYLVTQMGNDKSIKCEQNLGHDTMYWYKQDSKKFLKIMFSYNNKELIINETVPNRFSPKSPDKAHLNLHINSLELGDSAVYFCASSRLPVSGANVLTFGAGSRLTVL.

V is TRBV20-1 and J is TRBJ1-1; the D gene is possibly TRBD1 (6 bases). The CDR3 is 14 amino acids. Germline CDR1 DFQATT, CDR2 SNEGSKA (reference sequence). Trimming stripped 6 bases from V and 0 bases from J, with 14 bases between. This CDR3 is CSASIQGLNTEAFF. In DNA form, the CDR3 reads TGCAGTGCATCAATACAGGGCCTGAACACTGAAGCTTTCTTT.

The chain carries TRBV6-6 and TRBJ1-1; TRBD1 is a possible D gene (5 bases). V dropped 6 bases and J dropped 6 bases, with 14 bases sitting between them. This CDR3 is 13 amino acids long. In germline, CDR1 is MNHNY, CDR2 SVGAGI (reference sequence). The CDR3 here is CASSFLGDAEAFF. DNA of the CDR3: TGTGCCAGCAGCTTCCTTGGGGACGCTGAAGCTTTCTTT.

The chain combines TRBV12-3 or TRBV12-4 with TRBJ2-5; perhaps TRBD2 as D (5 bases). The V and J ends lost 6 bases and 4 bases respectively, with 18 bases between them. The length of the CDR3 is 15 residues. This chain's CDR3 is CASSQELGMLETQYF. DNA for the CDR3: TGTGCCAGCAGCCAAGAACTAGGGATGTTAGAGACCCAGTACTTC.

The chain recombines TRBV10-3 with TRBJ1-4, with 7 positions matching TRBD1. Germline assignment: CDR1 ENHRY and CDR2 SYGVKD. This CDR3 comprises 17 residues. V gave up 0 bases and J gave up 7 bases; unmatched junction bases: 11. The CDR3 DNA reads TGTGCCATCAGTGAGTCGCCCTTGGACAGGACAGGTGAAAAACTGTTTTTT. Its protein product is CAISESPLDRTGEKLFF.

This clonotype was picked up a small number of times. J is TRBJ2-7 and V is TRBV20-1; D gene unclear. V was trimmed by 1 base and J by 3 bases, leaving 13 bases between them. The CDR3 consists of 14 residues. Germline CDR1 reads DFQATT; CDR2 reads SNEGSKA (reference sequence). The CDR3 nucleotides are TGCAGTGCTAGAGTGACCCCACTCCTCTACGAGCAGTACTTC. Translating gives CSARVTPLLYEQYF.

The rearrangement links TRBV20-1 to TRBJ2-4; 8 bases are shared with TRBD2. With the DNA end fitting TRBJ2-7 better, the J assignment may be wrong. The CDR3 contains 13 residues. CDR1 is DFQATT and CDR2 is SNEGSKA in the germline V gene (reference sequence). CDR3 nucleotides: TGCAGTGCTACCGGGACTAGACCCTACGAGCAGTACTTC. This sequence encodes CSATGTRPYEQYF.

The chain combines TRBV7-2 with TRBJ1-2; no clear D gene. The V end was cut by 1 base, the J end by 1 base, with 10 bases between. Germline V lookup: CDR1 SGHTA, CDR2 FQGNSA. CDR3 length: 15 amino acids. The CDR3 here is CASSLGTYVNYGYTF. The CDR3 DNA reads TGTGCCAGCAGCTTAGGGACTTACGTTAACTATGGCTACACCTTC.

J is TRBJ2-1 and V is TRBV3-1, with TRBD2 matching over 12 bases. The assigned J gene may be wrong: the sequence end matches TRBJ2-7 better. Germline CDR1 reads LGHDT; CDR2 reads YNNKEL (reference sequence). The CDR3 length is 18 residues. The CDR3 reads CASSQDRLAGVRDNEQYF. Written as DNA, the CDR3 is TGTGCCAGCAGCCAAGACCGACTAGCGGGAGTACGCGACAATGAGCAGTACTTC.

The V gene is TRBV7-6, the J gene TRBJ2-5, with D tentatively TRBD1 or TRBD2 (5 bases each). The length of the CDR3 is 16 residues. Trimming left V 8 bases short and J 1 base short, with 20 bases between. CDR1 and CDR2 (germline): SGHVS, FNYEAQ. CDR3 in DNA: TGTGCCAGCGGGAGTTTGGGACGGACCCTCCAAGAGACCCAGTACTTC. The encoded protein is CASGSLGRTLQETQYF.

The sample holds a few counts of this clonotype. V gene TRBV2 combines with J gene TRBJ2-7; 7 bases fit TRBD1. Germline-derived CDR1 and CDR2 are SNHLY and FYNNEI. The CDR3 is 13 residues long. The J segment lost 6 bases and the V segment lost 4 bases, leaving 6 bases of the junction unmatched. CDR3 DNA: TGTGCCAGCAGTGGTGACAGGGTATCCGAGCAGTACTTC. Protein product: CASSGDRVSEQYF.

This clonotype was seen more than once but under ten times. This chain uses TRBV6-6 with TRBJ2-3; the match to TRBD2 covers 14 bases. The germline CDR1 and CDR2 sequences are MNHNY and SVGAGI (reference sequence). Trimming took 0 bases from V and 2 from J; bases not matched to a gene: 1. The CDR3 is made up of 17 amino acids. The CDR3 sequence is CASSYSTSGGATDTQYF. In DNA form, the CDR3 reads TGTGCCAGCAGTTACTCGACTAGCGGGGGGGCCACAGATACGCAGTATTTT.

This clonotype was counted only a few times. The chain uses TRBV5-1 and TRBJ1-5; D is unresolved. The V end lost 0 bases, the J end lost 2 bases, and 9 bases lay between the germline ends. The CDR3 spans 15 residues. Germline lookup yields CDR1 SGHRS and CDR2 YFSETQ. Here the CDR3 DNA reads TGCGCCAGCAGCTTGGACCCGCGGGGCAATCAGCCCCAGCATTTT. Translation: CASSLDPRGNQPQHF.

This chain links TRBV6-8 with TRBJ2-1; TRBD2 agrees at 12 bases. V lost 2 bases to trimming and J lost 7 bases; unmatched junction nucleotides: 27. This CDR3 spans 23 amino acids. CDR1 is MNHGY and CDR2 is SAAAGT in the germline V gene. The CDR3 coding sequence is TGTGCCAGCAGTTACCTTCGGGAGTCTGCAGGATGGACTAGCGGGAAAAAGAGGAATGAGCAGTTCTTC. It translates to CASSYLRESAGWTSGKKRNEQFF.